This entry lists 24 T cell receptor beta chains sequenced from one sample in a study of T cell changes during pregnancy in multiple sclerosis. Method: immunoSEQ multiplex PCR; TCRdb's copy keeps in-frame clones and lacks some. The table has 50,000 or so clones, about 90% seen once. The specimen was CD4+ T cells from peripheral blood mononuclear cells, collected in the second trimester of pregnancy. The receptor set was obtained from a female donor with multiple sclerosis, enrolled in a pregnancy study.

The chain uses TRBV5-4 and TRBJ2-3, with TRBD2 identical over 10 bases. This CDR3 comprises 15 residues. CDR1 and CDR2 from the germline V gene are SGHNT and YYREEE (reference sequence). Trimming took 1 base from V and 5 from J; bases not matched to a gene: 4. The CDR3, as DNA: TGTGCCAGCAGCTTGTCTTCTAGCGGGGGAGATACGCAGTATTTT. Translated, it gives CASSLSSSGGDTQYF.

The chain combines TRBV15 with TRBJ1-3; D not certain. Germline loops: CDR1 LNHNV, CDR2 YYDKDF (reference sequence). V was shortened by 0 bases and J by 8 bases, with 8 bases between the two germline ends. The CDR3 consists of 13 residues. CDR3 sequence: CATSREEGYTIYF. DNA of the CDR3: TGTGCCACCAGCAGAGAGGAGGGATACACCATATATTTT.

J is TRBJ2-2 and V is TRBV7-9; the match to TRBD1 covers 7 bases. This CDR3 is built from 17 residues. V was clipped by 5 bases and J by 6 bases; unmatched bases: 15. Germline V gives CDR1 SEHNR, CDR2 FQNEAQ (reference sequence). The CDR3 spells CASSRRIRQGKAGELFF. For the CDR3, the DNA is TGTGCCAGCAGCCGTAGAATTCGACAGGGAAAGGCCGGGGAGCTGTTTTTT.

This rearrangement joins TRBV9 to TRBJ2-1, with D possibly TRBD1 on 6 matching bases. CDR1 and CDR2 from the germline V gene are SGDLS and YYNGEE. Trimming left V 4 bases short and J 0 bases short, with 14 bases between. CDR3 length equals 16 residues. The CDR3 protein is CASSPKTGNSYNEQFF. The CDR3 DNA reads TGTGCCAGCAGCCCAAAGACAGGTAACTCCTACAATGAGCAGTTCTTC.

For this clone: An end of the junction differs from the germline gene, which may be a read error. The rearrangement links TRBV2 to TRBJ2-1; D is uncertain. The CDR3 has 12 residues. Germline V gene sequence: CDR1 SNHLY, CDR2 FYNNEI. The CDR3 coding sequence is TGTGCCAGCAGTGCCTCCGACAATGAGCAGTTCTTC. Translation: CASSASDNEQFF.

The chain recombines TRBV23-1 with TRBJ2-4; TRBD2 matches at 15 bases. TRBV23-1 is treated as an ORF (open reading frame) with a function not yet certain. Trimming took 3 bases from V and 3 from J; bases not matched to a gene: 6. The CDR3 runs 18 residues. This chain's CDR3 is CASSQGLAGGPVKNIQYF. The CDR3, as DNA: TGCGCCAGCAGTCAGGGACTAGCGGGGGGACCCGTCAAAAACATTCAGTACTTC.

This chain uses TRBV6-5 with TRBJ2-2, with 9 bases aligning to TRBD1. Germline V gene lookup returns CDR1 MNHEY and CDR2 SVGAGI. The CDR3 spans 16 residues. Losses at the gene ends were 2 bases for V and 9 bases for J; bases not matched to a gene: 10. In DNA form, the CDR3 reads TGTGCCAGCAGTTACCGAACCGGGACAGGGATCCGGGAGCTGTTTTTT. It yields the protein CASSYRTGTGIRELFF.

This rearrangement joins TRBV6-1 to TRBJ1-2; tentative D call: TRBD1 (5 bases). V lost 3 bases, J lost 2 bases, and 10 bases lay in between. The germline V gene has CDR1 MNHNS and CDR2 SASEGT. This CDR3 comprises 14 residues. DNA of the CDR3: TGTGCCAGCAGTGATCTCACAGGAAACTATGGCTACACCTTC. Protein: CASSDLTGNYGYTF.

CDR3 in amino acids: CASSLGGGRARAFF. The CDR3 DNA follows: TGTGCCAGCAGCTTAGGAGGGGGCAGAGCTCGAGCTTTCTTT. The chain joins TRBV11-2 to TRBJ1-1; 7 nucleotides agree with TRBD1. The germline gives CDR1 SGHAT, CDR2 FQNNGV. With V trimmed by 1 base and J by 10 bases, 9 bases remained unmatched. This CDR3 has 14 residues.

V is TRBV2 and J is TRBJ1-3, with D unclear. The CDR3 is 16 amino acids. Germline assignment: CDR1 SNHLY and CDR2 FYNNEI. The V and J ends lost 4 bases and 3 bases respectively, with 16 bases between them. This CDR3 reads CASSATRVSGGNTIYF. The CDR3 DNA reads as TGTGCCAGCAGTGCCACGAGGGTTTCGGGTGGAAACACCATATATTTT.

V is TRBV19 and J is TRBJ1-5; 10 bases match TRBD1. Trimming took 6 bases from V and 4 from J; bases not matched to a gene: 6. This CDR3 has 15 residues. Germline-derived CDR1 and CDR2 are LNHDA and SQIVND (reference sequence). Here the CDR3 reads CASSETGGKNQPQHF. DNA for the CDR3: TGTGCCAGTAGCGAGACAGGGGGCAAGAATCAGCCCCAGCATTTT. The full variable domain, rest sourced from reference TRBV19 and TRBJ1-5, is DGGITQSPKYLFRKEGQNVTLSCEQNLNHDAMYWYRQDPGQGLRLIYYSQIVNDFQKGDIAEGYSVSREKKESFPLTVTSAQKNPTAFYLCASSETGGKNQPQHFGDGTRLSIL.

The CDR3 DNA follows: TGTGCCAGCAGCAGGACAGGGGGCGATCAGCCCCAGCATTTT. Translating gives CASSRTGGDQPQHF. The rearrangement links TRBV6-1 to TRBJ1-5, with 11 bases fitting TRBD1. The CDR3 has 14 amino acids. Germline-derived CDR1 and CDR2 are MNHNS and SASEGT. V was clipped by 6 bases and J by 5 bases; unmatched bases: 3.

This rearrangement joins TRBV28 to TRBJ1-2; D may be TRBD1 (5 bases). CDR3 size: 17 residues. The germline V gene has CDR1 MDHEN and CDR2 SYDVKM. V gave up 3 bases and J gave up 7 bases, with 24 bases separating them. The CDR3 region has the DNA TGTGCCAGCAGTTTTGTTGCTGGACATTGGGTAGGTGGTGGCTACACCTTC. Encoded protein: CASSFVAGHWVGGGYTF.

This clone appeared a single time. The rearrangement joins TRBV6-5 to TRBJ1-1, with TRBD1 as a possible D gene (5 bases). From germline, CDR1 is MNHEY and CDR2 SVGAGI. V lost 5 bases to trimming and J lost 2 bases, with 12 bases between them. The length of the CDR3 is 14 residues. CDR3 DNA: TGTGCCAGCAGTATTCAGGGCGGAAACACTGAAGCTTTCTTT. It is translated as CASSIQGGNTEAFF.

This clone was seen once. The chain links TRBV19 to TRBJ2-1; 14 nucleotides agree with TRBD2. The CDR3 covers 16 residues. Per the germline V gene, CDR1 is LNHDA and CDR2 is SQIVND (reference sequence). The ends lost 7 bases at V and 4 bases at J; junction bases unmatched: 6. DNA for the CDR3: TGTGCCAGTACCCGACTAGCGGGGGGGCTTTACAATGAGCAGTTCTTC. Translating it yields CASTRLAGGLYNEQFF.

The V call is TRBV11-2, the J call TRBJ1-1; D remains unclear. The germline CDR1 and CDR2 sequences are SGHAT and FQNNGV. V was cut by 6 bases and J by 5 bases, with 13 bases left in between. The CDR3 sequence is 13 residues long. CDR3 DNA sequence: TGTGCCAGCAGGTCGACCCTGAGGACTGAAGCTTTCTTT. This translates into CASRSTLRTEAFF.

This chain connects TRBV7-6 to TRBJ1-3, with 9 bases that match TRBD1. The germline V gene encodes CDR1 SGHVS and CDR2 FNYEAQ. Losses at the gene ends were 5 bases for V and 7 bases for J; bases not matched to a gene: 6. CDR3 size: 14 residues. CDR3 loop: CASSTGQGTNTIYF. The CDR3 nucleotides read TGTGCCAGCAGCACCGGACAGGGGACTAACACCATATATTTT.

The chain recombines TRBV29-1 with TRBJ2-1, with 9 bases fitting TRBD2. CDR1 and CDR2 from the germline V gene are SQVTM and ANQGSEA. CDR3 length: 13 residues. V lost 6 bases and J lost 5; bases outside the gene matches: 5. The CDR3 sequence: CSVSGGRDNEQFF. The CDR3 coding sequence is TGCAGCGTCAGCGGGGGGCGGGACAATGAGCAGTTCTTC.

In nucleotides, the CDR3 is TGTGCCAGCAGCCCCATTTGGGCCTCCAATGAGCAGTTCTTC. As protein: CASSPIWASNEQFF. The chain recombines TRBV7-9 with TRBJ2-1; D not resolved. The CDR3 length is 14 residues. From germline, CDR1 is SEHNR and CDR2 FQNEAQ (reference sequence). The V end lost 5 bases, the J end lost 6 bases, and 14 bases lay between the germline ends.

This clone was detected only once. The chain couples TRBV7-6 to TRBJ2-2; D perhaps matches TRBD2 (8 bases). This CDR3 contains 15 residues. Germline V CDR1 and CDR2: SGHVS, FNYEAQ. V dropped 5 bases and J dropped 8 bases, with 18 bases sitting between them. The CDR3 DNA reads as TGTGCCAGCAGCCGCCCGGGAGGGGGCAGGGGGGAGCTGTTTTTT. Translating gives CASSRPGGGRGELFF.

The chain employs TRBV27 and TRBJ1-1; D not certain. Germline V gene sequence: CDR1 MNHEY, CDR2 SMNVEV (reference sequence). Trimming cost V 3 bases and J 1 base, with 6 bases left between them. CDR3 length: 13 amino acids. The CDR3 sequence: CASSLYRNTEAFF. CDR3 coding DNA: TGTGCCAGCAGTTTGTACAGGAACACTGAAGCTTTCTTT.

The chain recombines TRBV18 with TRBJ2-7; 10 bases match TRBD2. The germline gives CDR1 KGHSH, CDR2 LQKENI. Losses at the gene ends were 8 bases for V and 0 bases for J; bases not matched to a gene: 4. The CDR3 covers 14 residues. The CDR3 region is CASGTSVGSYEQYF. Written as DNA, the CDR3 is TGTGCCAGCGGGACTAGCGTAGGCTCCTACGAGCAGTACTTC.

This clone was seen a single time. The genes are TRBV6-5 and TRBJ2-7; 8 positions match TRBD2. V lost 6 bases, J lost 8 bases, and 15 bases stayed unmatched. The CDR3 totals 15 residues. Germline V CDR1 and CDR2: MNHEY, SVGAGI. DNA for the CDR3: TGTGCCAGCAGAAACCCGGGACTAGAGACCCCAAAGCAGTACTTC. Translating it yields CASRNPGLETPKQYF.

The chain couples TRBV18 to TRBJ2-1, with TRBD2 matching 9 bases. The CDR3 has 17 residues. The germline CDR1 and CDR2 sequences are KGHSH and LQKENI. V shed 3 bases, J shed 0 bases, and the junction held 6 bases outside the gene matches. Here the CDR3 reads CASSPGLALRSYNEQFF. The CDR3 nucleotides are TGTGCCAGCTCACCCGGACTAGCGCTACGCTCCTACAATGAGCAGTTCTTC.